Following are 12 T cell receptor beta chains from one sample sequenced in a study of cytomegalovirus exposure and HLA in healthy donors. The PCR ran on 60 Vbeta and 13 Jbeta primers. TCRdb keeps only in-frame clones here, not all; method: immunoSEQ multiplex PCR. Among some 140,000 clones listed, around 79% were seen once. Material for sequencing was PBMCs. These receptor sequences come from a female donor in good health and CMV-seronegative.

This clone was counted a single time. The chain carries TRBV6-5 and TRBJ1-2; no definite D call. Germline lookup yields CDR1 MNHEY and CDR2 SVGAGI. This CDR3 contains 11 residues. The ends were cut back, 5 bases at V and 14 bases at J, with 15 bases in the middle. CDR3 DNA sequence: TGTGCCAGCAGTGAACCGACCGCGCGGACCTTC. It yields the protein CASSEPTARTF.

The V gene is TRBV19, the J gene TRBJ2-7; TRBD1 agrees at 8 bases. Per germline, CDR1 LNHDA and CDR2 SQIVND (reference sequence). The CDR3 length is 17 residues. J was trimmed by 2 bases and V by 1 base; bases with no gene match: 10. CDR3 sequence reads: CASSIVPRQGIAYEQYF. In DNA form, the CDR3 reads TGTGCCAGTAGTATAGTCCCCAGACAGGGGATAGCCTACGAGCAGTACTTC.

The genes are TRBV27 and TRBJ2-5; 7 positions agree with TRBD2. CDR3 length equals 15 residues. Unmatched junction bases numbered 10, after V lost 4 bases and J lost 5 bases. The germline V gene has CDR1 MNHEY and CDR2 SMNVEV (reference sequence). The CDR3 sequence: CASSSQREARETQYF. The CDR3 nucleotides are TGTGCCAGCAGTTCACAACGGGAGGCCCGGGAGACCCAGTACTTC.

A note on this clone: An end of the junction differs from the germline gene, which may be a read error. Other nucleotide sequences from this sample produce the same CDR3. The chain recombines TRBV4-1 with TRBJ1-5, with a weak D call TRBD1 (5 bases). The CDR3 consists of 14 residues. The germline CDR1 and CDR2 sequences are MGHRA and YSYEKL. In nucleotides, the CDR3 is TGCGCCAGCAGCCAAGAACGACAGTTCTTTCCCCAACATTTT. Its protein is CASSQERQFFPQHF.

The rearrangement uses TRBV25-1 and TRBJ2-3; D is uncertain. The CDR3 has 11 residues. Looked up from germline, CDR1 is MGHDK and CDR2 is SYGVNS. Trimming took 8 bases from V and 3 from J, leaving 6 bases between them. This CDR3 reads CASGTTDTQYF. DNA of the CDR3: TGTGCCAGCGGTACTACAGATACGCAGTATTTT. The variable domain in full, completed from reference TRBV25-1 and TRBJ2-3, reads EADIYQTPRYLVIGTGKKITLECSQTMGHDKMYWYQQDPGMELHLIHYSYGVNSTEKGDLSSESTVSRIRTEHFPLTLESARPSHTSQYLCASGTTDTQYFGPGTRLTVL.

This clone was seen only a few times. This CDR3 reads CASRWAGLNYEQYF. The CDR3 nucleotides are TGTGCCAGCAGATGGGCGGGGCTGAATTACGAGCAGTACTTC. V gene TRBV28 combines with J gene TRBJ2-7; tentative D call: TRBD2 (6 bases). V dropped 6 bases and J dropped 4 bases, with 16 bases sitting between them. Germline CDR1 is MDHEN and CDR2 is SYDVKM. CDR3 length: 14 amino acids.

This clone was recorded at least ten times. V is TRBV10-1 and J is TRBJ2-2; D may be TRBD1 (6 bases). Per the germline V gene, CDR1 is WNHNN and CDR2 is SYGVQD (reference sequence). The CDR3 covers 13 residues. V gave up 6 bases and J gave up 7 bases, with 12 bases separating them. CDR3 sequence reads: CASRQGTFGELFF. The CDR3 DNA reads TGCGCCAGCAGACAGGGTACTTTCGGGGAGCTGTTTTTT.

Here the CDR3 DNA reads TGTGCCAGCAGTGAAGTACGCGGGAGCTCCTACGAGCAGTACTTC. This gives the protein CASSEVRGSSYEQYF. The V gene is TRBV2, the J gene TRBJ2-7; the match to TRBD2 covers 7 bases. The CDR3 extends over 15 amino acids. J lost 0 bases, V lost 1 base, and 3 bases had no gene match. The germline V gene encodes CDR1 SNHLY and CDR2 FYNNEI. The full variable domain, its missing parts supplied by reference TRBV2 and TRBJ2-7, is EPEVTQTPSHQVTQMGQEVILRCVPISNHLYFYWYRQILGQKVEFLVSFYNNEISEKSEIFDDQFSVERPDGSNFTLKIRSTKLEDSAMYFCASSEVRGSSYEQYFGPGTRLTVT.

The CDR3 DNA reads TGTGCCAGCAGTTTAACGGACAGGGGAGAGACCCAGTACTTC. Translating gives CASSLTDRGETQYF. The chain couples TRBV27 to TRBJ2-5, with 9 bases identical to TRBD1. The CDR3 has 14 residues. From germline, CDR1 is MNHEY and CDR2 SMNVEV (reference sequence). The trim removed 2 bases at V and 4 bases at J, leaving 2 bases unmatched.

The chain uses TRBV21-1 and TRBJ1-6; the table's D gene call, TRBD1, was not cross checked with the DNA. TRBV21-1 is noted as a pseudogene. The CDR3 extends over 17 amino acids. CDR3 DNA sequence: TGTGCCAGCAGCTTGGCAAGGACATACCTTACGGATTCACCCCTCCACTTT. Protein: CASSLARTYLTDSPLHF.

V gene TRBV7-9 combines with J gene TRBJ2-7; D might be TRBD1 (5 bases). The CDR3 consists of 12 residues. Trimming pared 5 bases from V and 4 bases from J, leaving 9 bases between. Germline V gene sequence: CDR1 SEHNR, CDR2 FQNEAQ (reference sequence). CDR3 in amino acids: CASSGRVYEQYF. Written as DNA, the CDR3 is TGTGCCAGCAGCGGCAGGGTTTACGAGCAGTACTTC.

This sequence joins TRBV7-2 and TRBJ1-1; tentative D call: TRBD1 (6 bases). The CDR3 loop spans 14 amino acids. V was shortened by 3 bases and J by 4 bases, with 12 bases between the two germline ends. Germline-derived CDR1 and CDR2 are SGHTA and FQGNSA. In nucleotides, the CDR3 is TGTGCCAGCAGCTTTCTCAGGGGTCGCACTGAAGCTTTCTTT. Its protein product is CASSFLRGRTEAFF.